The present TCR beta chain was sequenced within a study of T cell responses to AZD1222 COVID-19 vaccine. The table came from immunoSEQ multiplex PCR; TCRdb's copy has only in-frame clones and leaves some out. The sample lists approximately 150,000 clones, around 85% occurring once. The CDR3 contains 13 residues. Deletions cut 5 bases from V and 7 bases from J, with 14 bases between. CDR1 is MNHEY and CDR2 is SVGAGI in the germline V gene. This clone appeared once. The receptor comes from an adult who received the AZD1222 COVID-19 vaccine. Sample: peripheral blood, taken 28 days after the second AZD1222 dose. The chain couples TRBV6-5 to TRBJ1-1, with D perhaps TRBD1 (5 bases). The CDR3 spells CASSNHRQNEAFF. As DNA, the CDR3 is TGTGCCAGCAGTAACCACCGACAGAATGAAGCTTTCTTT.